A selection of T cell receptor beta chains follows, all from one sample in a study of T cell responses to AZD1222 COVID-19 vaccine. Profiled with immunoSEQ multiplex PCR; TCRdb holds only in-frame clones, not every one. The data show around 120,000 clones, 70% to 90% seen once. The sequencing used peripheral blood, collected on day 0 of AZD1222 vaccination. The receptors here all came from an adult in good health. Each CDR3 is given with its conserved first and last residue. D genes are given only for firm matches. Part of the rows lack a size; the others show once, few, many or a class for expanded clones.

>.|TRBV11-2|TRBJ1-1|.
TGTGCCAGCAGCTTAGGGGGGTTTAGCACTGAAGCTTTCTTT
CASSLGGFSTEAFF
>TRBD1|TRBV19|TRBJ1-2|.
TGTGCCAGTAGTGCACAGGGGACTAACTATGGCTACACCTTC
CASSAQGTNYGYTF
>TRBD2|TRBV6-5|TRBJ2-1|once
TGTGCCAGCAGTATAGCTAGCGGGGGGTTCAATGAGCAGTTCTTC
CASSIASGGFNEQFF
>.|TRBV6-1|TRBJ1-4|.
TGTGCCAGCAGTGAAACAGCAACTAATGAAAAACTGTTTTTT
CASSETATNEKLFF
>TRBD2|TRBV5-6|TRBJ2-3|.
TGTGCCAGCAGCTTGGGACTAGCGGATACGCAGTATTTT
CASSLGLADTQYF
>TRBD1|TRBV6-5|TRBJ2-2|.
TGTGCCAGCCTCGCCGGACAGGGTATCACCGGGGAGCTGTTTTTT
CASLAGQGITGELFF
>TRBD1|TRBV5-5|TRBJ1-1|.
TGTGCCAGCAGCCTGGCCGGGACAGGGGGCACTGAAGCTTTCTTT
CASSLAGTGGTEAFF
>TRBD2|TRBV6-4|TRBJ2-1|once
TGTGCCAGCAGTGCCACTAGCGGGGGGGCCGGCGAGCAGTTCTTC
CASSATSGGAGEQFF
>.|TRBV7-9|TRBJ1-2|.
TGTGCCAGCAGCTTACATCTGTTCGGGGTCCAGCCCCTCCGAGATGGCTACACCTTC
CASSLHLFGVQPLRDGYTF
>.|TRBV4-1|TRBJ2-6|.
TGCGCCAGCAGCAGGGGGGTCGACTCTGGGGCCAACGTCCTGACTTTC
CASSRGVDSGANVLTF
>.|TRBV19|TRBJ1-3|.
TGTGCCAGCCTCCCTTCCTCCGGGACGGACTCTGGAAACACCATATATTTT
CASLPSSGTDSGNTIYF
>TRBD2|TRBV6-4|TRBJ2-1|once
TGTGCCAGCAGTGCTTACTTCCTTAGCGGGAGGGGGAATGAGCAGTTCTTC
CASSAYFLSGRGNEQFF
>.|TRBV6-5|TRBJ2-5|.
TGTGCCAGCAGTTATGGGACGCTTCAAGAGACCCAGTACTTC
CASSYGTLQETQYF
>TRBD1|TRBV4-1|TRBJ1-1|.
TGCGCCAGCAGGCAGGGGGGGGGTCGCCCTGAAGCTTTCTTT
CASRQGGGRPEAFF
>TRBD1|TRBV28|TRBJ1-2|.
TGTGCCAGCATCAATCAGGGGGCGAAGGGCTACACCTTC
CASINQGAKGYTF
>TRBD1|TRBV5-1|TRBJ1-1|.
TGCGCCAGCAGCCTTCCGGGACAGGGGAACACTGAAGCTTTCTTT
CASSLPGQGNTEAFF
>TRBD1|TRBV28|TRBJ1-3|once
TGTGCCAGCAGTCCCGGGACAGCTTCTGGAAACACCATATATTTT
CASSPGTASGNTIYF
>TRBD1|TRBV5-6|TRBJ1-1|.
TGTGCCAGCAGCTTCGGGACAGGGGTTGAAGCTTTCTTT
CASSFGTGVEAFF
>TRBD2|TRBV7-2|TRBJ2-2|.
TGTGCCAGCAGCTCTCCTATAGCGGGAGTAGTTGCCGGGGAGCTGTTTTTT
CASSSPIAGVVAGELFF
>TRBD1|TRBV30|TRBJ2-7|.
TGTGCCCGAGGACAGGGGCCCTACGAGCAGTACTTC
CARGQGPYEQYF
>TRBD1|TRBV25-1|TRBJ1-5|.
TGTGCCAGCAGTGAACAGGGGGCGGATTATCAGCCCCAGCATTTT
CASSEQGADYQPQHF
>TRBD1|TRBV5-1|TRBJ1-4|.
TGCGCCAGCAGCTTGGTGACAGGGAACGAAAAACTGTTTTTT
CASSLVTGNEKLFF
>TRBD2|TRBV30|TRBJ2-1|.
TGTGCCTGGGGGGGAGGGGTTCGAAATGAGCAGTTCTTC
CAWGGGVRNEQFF
>.|TRBV7-2|TRBJ1-1|.
TGTGCCAACCAACGGGGGGAATGGAGCACTGAAGCTTTCTTT
CANQRGEWSTEAFF
>TRBD1|TRBV29-1|TRBJ1-1|.
TGCAGCGTCCGGGACAGGGGTCGATGGACTGAAGCTTTCTTT
CSVRDRGRWTEAFF
>.|TRBV5-1|TRBJ2-1|.
TGCGCCAGCAGCTTCGGAAACTCCTACAATGAGCAGTTCTTC
CASSFGNSYNEQFF
>TRBD1|TRBV2|TRBJ1-6|.
TGTGCCAGCGGCAGACAGGGGGTCGCAGAACCCCTCCACTTT
CASGRQGVAEPLHF
>.|TRBV30|TRBJ2-5|.
TGTGCCTGGAGTTTGGGTTTAAGGGCAGGCTTTCTACAAGAGACCCAGTACTTC
CAWSLGLRAGFLQETQYF
>TRBD2|TRBV7-3|TRBJ2-3|.
TGTGCCAGCAGCTTAAAGGCTAGCGGGGACACAGATACGCAGTATTTT
CASSLKASGDTDTQYF
>.|TRBV4-3|TRBJ1-4|.
TGCGCCAGCAGCCAAGATGGGGCAGGGATGGATGAAAAACTGTTTTTT
CASSQDGAGMDEKLFF
>.|TRBV11-3|TRBJ2-2|.
TGTGCCAGCAGCCCCGGGGTCCCCGGGGAGCTGTTTTTT
CASSPGVPGELFF
>.|TRBV6-5|TRBJ1-6|.
TGTGCCGGCGCCCGGGATTTCAATTCACCCCTCCACTTT
CAGARDFNSPLHF
>.|TRBV18|TRBJ1-2|.
TGTGCCACCGCCGAAGCCCCACTTGGCGGCTACACCTTC
CATAEAPLGGYTF
>TRBD1|TRBV30|TRBJ1-1|.
TGTGCCTGGAGTCCGTTCGGGGGGGGACAGATGAACACTGAAGCTTTCTTT
CAWSPFGGGQMNTEAFF
>.|TRBV5-6|TRBJ2-3|.
TGTGCCAGCAGCTTTAGGGGCTCTAGCACAGATACGCAGTATTTT
CASSFRGSSTDTQYF
>.|TRBV27|TRBJ2-2|few
TGTGCCAGCAGTTTTGGAGGGGAAACCGGGGAGCTGTTTTTT
CASSFGGETGELFF
>.|TRBV19|TRBJ1-5|.
TGTGCCAGTAGTTTTACGACAGGATTCAATCAGCCCCAGCATTTT
CASSFTTGFNQPQHF
>.|TRBV9|TRBJ1-2|once
TGTGCCAGCAGCGCTAGCTTTGGGGGGGGCACCAACTATGGCTACACCTTC
CASSASFGGGTNYGYTF
>.|TRBV2|TRBJ2-7|.
TGTGCCAGCAGTGTGACCTACGAGCAGTACTTC
CASSVTYEQYF
>.|TRBV27|TRBJ2-7|.
TGTGCCAGCAGTTTAGGTGGAGGGGGGCCCTACGAGCAGTACTTC
CASSLGGGGPYEQYF
>TRBD1|TRBV5-6|TRBJ1-1|.
TGTGCCAGCAGCCGGGACAGAACATACACTGAAGCTTTCTTT
CASSRDRTYTEAFF
>TRBD1|TRBV27|TRBJ2-7|.
TGTGCCAGCAGGAAACAGGGGGAGGTCTACGAGCAGTACTTC
CASRKQGEVYEQYF
>.|TRBV4-1|TRBJ2-5|.
TGCGCCAGCAGCAGATTGAGGGCTCAAGAGACCCAGTACTTC
CASSRLRAQETQYF
>.|TRBV7-9|TRBJ2-7|.
TGTGCCAGCAGCCCCCAGCTGGCCGAGCAGTACTTC
CASSPQLAEQYF
>TRBD1|TRBV28|TRBJ1-2|.
TGTGCCAGCTCCACGCCCGCAGGGGGGTATGGCTACACCTTC
CASSTPAGGYGYTF